Below are 22 T cell receptor beta chains sequenced from a single sample in a study of shared clonotypes between healthy human individuals. The table came from immunoSEQ multiplex PCR; TCRdb's copy has only in-frame clones and leaves some out. The sample holds about 2 million clones, about 95% seen once. The sequenced sample was naive CD4+ T cells sorted from blood. The subset: CD45RA+ positively selected. Receptors were obtained from a man in his late teens or twenties in good health.

Of note for this clone: This sample also contains other DNA sequences that code for the same CDR3. The J gene is TRBJ1-5, the V gene TRBV7-9; TRBD1 agrees at 7 bases. Trimming at V came to 5 bases and at J to 2 bases, leaving 6 bases not matched to a gene. This CDR3 comprises 15 residues. The germline V gene encodes CDR1 SEHNR and CDR2 FQNEAQ (reference sequence). The CDR3 DNA follows: TGTGCCAGCAGCCCCACCGGGACAGGCAATCAGCCCCAGCATTTT. Protein product: CASSPTGTGNQPQHF.

V gene TRBV5-1 combines with J gene TRBJ2-3, with 9 positions matching TRBD2. The CDR3 length is 18 residues. Trimming took 1 base from V and 3 from J; bases not matched to a gene: 12. CDR1 and CDR2 (germline): SGHRS, YFSETQ. CDR3 DNA: TGCGCCAGCAGCTTGCCAACGGAGCGGGGGGCAGGAACAGATACGCAGTATTTT. As protein: CASSLPTERGAGTDTQYF.

The rearrangement joins TRBV7-9 to TRBJ1-4; possibly TRBD1 for D (6 bases). V dropped 5 bases and J dropped 8 bases, with 15 bases sitting between them. The V gene's germline CDR1 is SEHNR and CDR2 FQNEAQ (reference sequence). This CDR3 contains 14 residues. CDR3 nucleotide sequence: TGTGCCAGCAGCCCTACAGGGCTGGGGGAAAAACTGTTTTTT. Protein product: CASSPTGLGEKLFF.

This clone appeared a single time. The rearrangement links TRBV10-3 to TRBJ2-7, with TRBD1 identical over 10 bases. After removal of 4 bases from V and 4 bases from J, the junction contained 13 bases not matched to a gene. The CDR3 sequence is 17 residues long. CDR1 and CDR2 from the germline V gene are ENHRY and SYGVKD. Here the CDR3 reads CAISASTGGPFPYEQYF. Written as DNA, the CDR3 is TGTGCCATCAGTGCCTCGACAGGGGGCCCTTTCCCTTACGAGCAGTACTTC.

Notes on this clone: This same CDR3 is encoded by further DNA sequences in the sample. The rearrangement links TRBV5-1 to TRBJ2-1; either TRBD1 or TRBD2 may supply D (5 bases each). Germline values: CDR1 SGHRS, CDR2 YFSETQ. This CDR3 is built from 14 residues. V was shortened by 0 bases and J by 4 bases, with 8 bases between the two germline ends. CDR3 coding DNA: TGCGCCAGCAGCTTGGGGGACCTTTACAATGAGCAGTTCTTC. It translates to CASSLGDLYNEQFF.

This sequence joins TRBV5-1 and TRBJ2-2, with D perhaps matching TRBD1 (6 bases). From germline, CDR1 is SGHRS and CDR2 YFSETQ. The CDR3 totals 17 residues. Between the trimmed V and J ends, which lost 0 bases and 0 bases, there was a span of 12 bases. The CDR3 DNA sequence: TGCGCCAGCAGCTTGGAGGGACACTCTACGAACACCGGGGAGCTGTTTTTT. Protein sequence: CASSLEGHSTNTGELFF.

The chain combines TRBV7-9 with TRBJ2-2, with D possibly being TRBD1 (7 bases). The CDR3 spans 16 residues. Germline V lookup: CDR1 SEHNR, CDR2 FQNEAQ (reference sequence). Trimming pared 3 bases from V and 4 bases from J, leaving 15 bases between. The CDR3 nucleotides are TGTGCCAGCAGCTTCTCAGGGGGGCTGAGCACCGGGGAGCTGTTTTTT. It encodes CASSFSGGLSTGELFF.

This clone was found once. The chain couples TRBV10-2 to TRBJ2-7; 7 bases map to TRBD2. The germline gives CDR1 WSHSY, CDR2 SAAADI. V was pared by 8 bases and J by 4 bases, with 5 bases of the junction left unmatched. The length of the CDR3 is 12 residues. The CDR3 region is CASADGGYEQYF. The DNA of the CDR3 is TGCGCCAGCGCAGACGGGGGGTACGAGCAGTACTTC.

The V and J genes are TRBV6-5 and TRBJ1-5; the D gene is possibly TRBD1 (5 bases). Germline-derived CDR1 and CDR2 are MNHEY and SVGAGI. Trimming removed 5 bases at V and 2 bases at J, with 13 bases between. The CDR3 covers 15 residues. This CDR3 reads CASSTGGYGNQPQHF. CDR3 sequence (DNA): TGTGCCAGCAGTACTGGGGGGTACGGCAATCAGCCCCAGCATTTT.

The chain carries TRBV5-1 and TRBJ2-6; D assignment may be TRBD1 or TRBD2 (5 bases each). In germline, CDR1 is SGHRS, CDR2 YFSETQ. V lost 0 bases and J 2 bases, leaving 12 bases between the germline ends. The CDR3 length is 17 residues. The CDR3 coding sequence is TGCGCCAGCAGCTTGGGGGGCCTAGCCCCTGGGGCCAACGTCCTGACTTTC. Its protein is CASSLGGLAPGANVLTF.

The rearrangement links TRBV18 to TRBJ2-7; 11 positions agree with TRBD2. The V gene's germline CDR1 is KGHSH and CDR2 LQKENI. V gave up 2 bases and J gave up 5 bases; unmatched junction bases: 5. The CDR3 runs to 15 residues. The CDR3 reads CASSPTLAGDHEQYF. The CDR3 DNA is TGTGCCAGCTCACCAACACTAGCGGGAGACCACGAGCAGTACTTC.

The J gene is TRBJ1-2, the V gene TRBV5-1; the D is unclear. Trimming removed 0 bases from V and 2 bases from J, with 14 bases in between. The CDR3 is 16 amino acids. Germline-derived CDR1 and CDR2 are SGHRS and YFSETQ. CDR3 bases: TGCGCCAGCAGCTTGGCGGGGAGGTCGTCGAACTATGGCTACACCTTC. This sequence encodes CASSLAGRSSNYGYTF.

This clone was recorded only once. This sample also contains other DNA sequences that code for the same CDR3. V is TRBV18 and J is TRBJ1-2; the D is unclear. V was trimmed by 2 bases and J by 4 bases, leaving 8 bases between them. Germline assignment: CDR1 KGHSH and CDR2 LQKENI. There are 13 residues in the CDR3. CDR3 loop: CASSPGAGYGYTF. CDR3 DNA sequence: TGTGCCAGCTCACCAGGAGCTGGCTATGGCTACACCTTC. The variable domain in full, completed from reference TRBV18 and TRBJ1-2, reads NAGVMQNPRHLVRRRGQEARLRCSPMKGHSHVYWYRQLPEEGLKFMVYLQKENIIDESGMPKERFSAEFPKEGPSILRIQQVVRGDSAAYFCASSPGAGYGYTFGSGTRLTVV.

This clone was detected once. This chain links TRBV6-1 with TRBJ2-2; D remains ambiguous. Germline V gene data show CDR1 as MNHNS and CDR2 as SASEGT. Trimming took 7 bases from V and 0 from J, leaving 9 bases between them. The CDR3 length is 14 residues. CDR3: CASKQASNTGELFF. CDR3 nucleotide sequence: TGTGCCAGCAAGCAGGCATCGAACACCGGGGAGCTGTTTTTT.

The V gene is TRBV6-6, the J gene TRBJ1-1; D is undetermined. V lost 2 bases and J lost 6, with 16 bases in between. The germline V gene has CDR1 MNHNY and CDR2 SVGAGI (reference sequence). The CDR3 totals 15 residues. The CDR3 region has the DNA TGTGCCAGCAGTTACGGTCGCCTGGGTTTAGCTGAAGCTTTCTTT. This encodes CASSYGRLGLAEAFF.

The chain employs TRBV30 and TRBJ2-7; D not certain. Germline-derived CDR1 and CDR2 are GTSNPN and SVGIG (reference sequence). Trimming took 1 base from V and 3 from J, leaving 10 bases between them. The CDR3 covers 13 residues. The CDR3 spells CAWSGGASYEQYF. CDR3 DNA sequence: TGTGCCTGGAGTGGTGGCGCAAGCTACGAGCAGTACTTC.

This chain joins TRBV28 and TRBJ1-3; D is undetermined. Germline CDR1 is MDHEN and CDR2 is SYDVKM. This CDR3 region has 17 residues. V was trimmed by 6 bases and J by 6 bases, leaving 24 bases between them. CDR3 nucleotides: TGTGCCAGCAGGCCATGGCTAGCAGCGTCGTCGGAAAACACCATATATTTT. Its protein product is CASRPWLAASSENTIYF.

This clone is a singleton in its sample. This chain connects TRBV6-1 to TRBJ1-6; D is unclear. The CDR3 consists of 12 residues. Germline CDR1 is MNHNS and CDR2 is SASEGT. V gave up 7 bases and J gave up 10 bases, with 11 bases separating them. The CDR3 here is CASNDWSSPLHF. For the CDR3, the DNA is TGTGCCAGCAACGACTGGTCGTCACCCCTCCACTTT.

The rearrangement links TRBV5-6 to TRBJ1-5; the D is unclear. This CDR3 has 12 amino acids. V gave up 3 bases and J gave up 5 bases, with 6 bases separating them. In germline, CDR1 is SGHDT, CDR2 YYEEEE. DNA for the CDR3: TGTGCCAGCAGCTCCTACGATCAGCCCCAGCATTTT. Residues: CASSSYDQPQHF.

This clone has only one observation. This chain links TRBV27 with TRBJ2-7; 9 bases agree with TRBD1. The CDR3 sequence is 19 residues long. CDR1 MNHEY and CDR2 SMNVEV come from the germline V gene (reference sequence). The V gene end was trimmed by 3 bases and the J gene end by 3 bases; junction bases not matched to a gene: 18. The CDR3 DNA follows: TGTGCCAGCAGTTTCAAGCCTAAGGGACAGGGATATGGCCTCTACGAGCAGTACTTC. It encodes CASSFKPKGQGYGLYEQYF.

This chain links TRBV10-3 with TRBJ1-2; 9 nucleotides match TRBD1. The CDR3 length is 14 residues. From germline, CDR1 is ENHRY and CDR2 SYGVKD. With 6 bases clipped from V and 4 bases from J, the junction kept 6 bases outside the gene matches. The DNA for the CDR3 is TGTGCCATCAGCGGCCCGACAGGGGGCTATGGCTACACCTTC. Its protein is CAISGPTGGYGYTF.

This chain uses TRBV30 with TRBJ2-1, with TRBD1 identical over 7 bases. The CDR3 is 15 residues long. After removal of 3 bases from V and 4 bases from J, the junction contained 9 bases not matched to a gene. Germline assignment: CDR1 GTSNPN and CDR2 SVGIG (reference sequence). The CDR3 region has the DNA TGTGCCTGGAGCGTAATTGGGACAGTATACAATGAGCAGTTCTTC. Amino acid sequence: CAWSVIGTVYNEQFF.